The 31 T cell receptor beta chains in this list originate from one sample, sequenced in a study of T cells after yellow fever vaccination. TCRdb processed the 5' RACE reads anew with MiXCR; each CDR3 protein has one entry. The sample yields 100,000 to 150,000 distinct CDR3 sequences, roughly 9% seen once. The sequencing here drew on CD8+ T cells sorted from PBMCs, taken on the day of the yellow fever booster vaccination. The receptors derive from a man between 18 and 35 years old who received the YFV17D yellow fever vaccine.

This clonotype was observed a handful of times. The CDR3 DNA is TGTGCCAGCTCCGCCGGGACAGATCCCTACGAGCAGTACTTC. Amino acid sequence: CASSAGTDPYEQYF. The V call is TRBV18, the J call TRBJ2-7; 7 bases agree with TRBD1. This CDR3 spans 14 amino acids. CDR1 is KGHSH, CDR2 LQKENI, per germline. Unmatched junction bases numbered 7, after V lost 6 bases and J lost 2 bases. Full variable domain (missing parts from reference TRBV18 and TRBJ2-7): NAGVMQNPRHLVRRRGQEARLRCSPMKGHSHVYWYRQLPEEGLKFMVYLQKENIIDESGMPKERFSAEFPKEGPSILRIQQVVRGDSAAYFCASSAGTDPYEQYFGPGTRLTVT.

This clonotype was detected ten times or more. V is TRBV7-6 and J is TRBJ1-1, with D possibly matching TRBD1 (5 bases). Germline lookup yields CDR1 SGHVS and CDR2 FNYEAQ. CDR3 size: 11 residues. Trimming took off 5 bases at V and 6 bases at J, with 7 bases between the two ends. The CDR3 DNA sequence: TGTGCCAGCAGCCGGGGCCCTGAAGCTTTCTTT. It is translated as CASSRGPEAFF.

This clonotype has more than one count but fewer than ten. V and J are TRBV27 and TRBJ1-1, with D unresolved. V was clipped by 5 bases and J by 1 base, with 11 bases between them. This CDR3 is built from 14 residues. The germline V gene encodes CDR1 MNHEY and CDR2 SMNVEV (reference sequence). In DNA, the CDR3 is TGTGCCAGCAGTATGATGGAAACGAACACTGAAGCTTTCTTT. This codes for CASSMMETNTEAFF.

This clonotype was detected a few times. This sequence joins TRBV4-1 and TRBJ2-7; D is unclear. CDR3 length: 14 amino acids. Trimming stripped 1 base from V and 3 bases from J, with 10 bases between. The germline V gene has CDR1 MGHRA and CDR2 YSYEKL. This CDR3 reads CASSQVGLGYEQYV. The CDR3 DNA sequence: TGCGCCAGCAGCCAAGTAGGGCTGGGCTACGAGCAGTACGTC.

The rearrangement joins TRBV12-3 or TRBV12-4 to TRBJ2-1; TRBD2 is a possible D gene (6 bases). CDR3 size: 16 residues. Deletions cut 3 bases from V and 5 bases from J, with 17 bases between. Here the CDR3 reads CASSFLDKGGHNEQFF. The CDR3 DNA sequence: TGTGCCAGCAGTTTTCTGGACAAGGGAGGTCACAATGAGCAGTTCTTC.

This clonotype was observed many times. The chain joins TRBV20-1 to TRBJ2-7, with a possible D match to TRBD1 (5 bases). V was trimmed by 3 bases and J by 6 bases, leaving 12 bases between them. Germline values: CDR1 DFQATT, CDR2 SNEGSKA (reference sequence). The CDR3 is made up of 12 amino acids. In DNA, the CDR3 is TGCAGTGCTAGCCAGGGATTCGGCGAGCAGTACGTC. It specifies CSASQGFGEQYV.

This chain joins TRBV6-2 or TRBV6-3 and TRBJ2-7; possible D gene TRBD2, 6 bases. The CDR3 sequence is 15 residues long. V was trimmed by 5 bases and J by 0 bases, leaving 14 bases between them. Per the germline V gene, CDR1 is MNHEY and CDR2 is SVGEGT. The CDR3 is CASSGVSGLSYEQYV. CDR3 sequence (DNA): TGTGCCAGCAGTGGGGTGAGCGGGCTCTCCTACGAGCAGTACGTC.

This clonotype has just a few counts. This chain links TRBV7-9 with TRBJ2-5; no clear D gene. Germline CDR1 SEHNR, CDR2 FQNEAQ (reference sequence). The CDR3 spans 13 residues. The V end lost 5 bases, the J end lost 5 bases, and 12 bases lay between the germline ends. For the CDR3, the DNA is TGTGCCAGCAGCCTCGACCCCTGGGAGACCCAGTACTTC. Translated: CASSLDPWETQYF.

A few counts support this clonotype. This sequence joins TRBV29-1 and TRBJ2-2, with D hard to call. The CDR3 runs to 12 residues. The V end lost 4 bases, the J end lost 4 bases, and 7 bases lay between the germline ends. In germline, CDR1 is SQVTM, CDR2 ANQGSEA. The CDR3 nucleotides are TGCAGCGTTGCGGCAGTCACCGGGGAGCTGTTTTTT. Its protein is CSVAAVTGELFF.

The rearrangement links TRBV18 to TRBJ2-7; tentatively, D is TRBD1 (5 bases). Trimming removed 3 bases at V and 4 bases at J, with 16 bases between. CDR1 and CDR2 from the germline V gene are KGHSH and LQKENI. The CDR3 contains 15 residues. The CDR3: CASSPVFDRDYEQYF. CDR3 nucleotide sequence: TGTGCCAGCTCACCGGTCTTTGACAGAGATTACGAGCAGTACTTC.

The genes are TRBV25-1 and TRBJ1-2; D possibly corresponds to TRBD1 (6 bases). CDR1 MGHDK and CDR2 SYGVNS come from the germline V gene. CDR3 length: 14 residues. V lost 6 bases to trimming and J lost 3 bases, with 14 bases between them. The chain's CDR3 is CASRSGTTYYGYTF. CDR3 nucleotides: TGTGCCAGCAGATCCGGGACAACTTACTATGGCTACACCTTC.

In this sample, this clonotype turned up a few times. The chain has TRBV7-8 and TRBJ1-2; possibly TRBD1 for D (5 bases). Germline values: CDR1 SGHVS, CDR2 FQNEAQ. The CDR3 covers 14 residues. V gave up 0 bases and J gave up 5 bases, with 10 bases separating them. CDR3 loop: CASSLARGRYGYTF. DNA of the CDR3: TGTGCCAGCAGCTTAGCGAGGGGTCGGTATGGCTACACCTTC.

This clonotype was detected many times. This chain joins TRBV29-1 and TRBJ2-7, with TRBD1 matching 7 bases. The V gene end was trimmed by 1 base and the J gene end by 3 bases; junction bases not matched to a gene: 3. CDR1 and CDR2 from the germline V gene are SQVTM and ANQGSEA. The CDR3 runs to 13 residues. Written as DNA, the CDR3 is TGCAGCGTTGAAGGGACAGGATACTACGAGCAGTACTTC. It encodes CSVEGTGYYEQYF.

The chain joins TRBV6-1 to TRBJ1-2; D remains ambiguous. CDR3 length equals 18 residues. Trimming stripped 6 bases from V and 5 bases from J, with 28 bases between. Germline lookup yields CDR1 MNHNS and CDR2 SASEGT. As DNA, the CDR3 is TGTGCCAGCAGGGATTTCCTGGTTCGGTCACGCATCGAGTATGGCTACACCTTC. It translates to CASRDFLVRSRIEYGYTF.

This clonotype was seen a handful of times. The rearrangement links TRBV5-1 to TRBJ2-1, with 9 bases that match TRBD1. The V gene's germline CDR1 is SGHRS and CDR2 YFSETQ. The CDR3 is made up of 15 amino acids. The junction had 8 bases not matched to a gene; V was cut back by 2 bases and J by 8 bases. CDR3 amino acids: CASSLYGQGRDEQFF. CDR3 DNA sequence: TGCGCCAGCAGCTTATATGGACAGGGGAGGGATGAGCAGTTCTTC.

V and J are TRBV6-5 and TRBJ2-3; tentatively, D is TRBD2 (6 bases). V was shortened by 0 bases and J by 5 bases, with 12 bases between the two germline ends. The CDR3 is made up of 15 amino acids. Germline values: CDR1 MNHEY, CDR2 SVGAGI. CDR3 protein: CASSYSSLGLDTQYF. Written as DNA, the CDR3 is TGTGCCAGCAGTTACTCTTCGCTGGGACTAGATACGCAGTATTTT.

This clonotype was detected only a few times. The genes are TRBV29-1 and TRBJ2-7; tentative D call: TRBD1 (6 bases). The CDR3 loop spans 13 amino acids. The V and J ends lost 2 bases and 2 bases respectively, with 10 bases between them. The germline V gene has CDR1 SQVTM and CDR2 ANQGSEA. The CDR3 bases are TGCAGCGTTGAACTGGGGGCACCCTACGAGCAGTACTTC. Protein: CSVELGAPYEQYF.

The chain has TRBV6-2 or TRBV6-3 and TRBJ2-3; 8 positions agree with TRBD2. The length of the CDR3 is 14 residues. V was pared by 4 bases and J by 4 bases, with 4 bases of the junction left unmatched. Per the germline V gene, CDR1 is MNHEY and CDR2 is SVGEGT. In nucleotides, the CDR3 is TGTGCCAGCAGTTTTACGGGGGGGCCAGATACGCAGTATTTT. This gives the protein CASSFTGGPDTQYF.

This clonotype has at least ten counts. The CDR3 sequence: CSARTSGGFEQFF. CDR3 DNA sequence: TGCAGTGCTAGGACTAGCGGGGGGTTTGAGCAGTTCTTC. The chain couples TRBV20-1 to TRBJ2-1, with TRBD2 identical over 13 bases. The CDR3 is made up of 13 amino acids. Losses at the gene ends were 3 bases for V and 9 bases for J; bases not matched to a gene: 2. Germline-derived CDR1 and CDR2 are DFQATT and SNEGSKA (reference sequence).

This clonotype was found many times. Here the CDR3 DNA reads TGTGCCAGCAGCTTAGCGAGCGGACCTTACAATGAGCAGTTCTTC. It yields the protein CASSLASGPYNEQFF. J is TRBJ2-1 and V is TRBV7-9, with a possible D match to TRBD2 (5 bases). Germline V gives CDR1 SEHNR, CDR2 FQNEAQ (reference sequence). V was trimmed by 0 bases and J by 4 bases, leaving 10 bases between them. The CDR3 sequence is 15 residues long.

This clonotype was counted a few times. The chain combines TRBV29-1 with TRBJ1-2; D is possibly TRBD1 (5 bases). Germline lookup yields CDR1 SQVTM and CDR2 ANQGSEA. Trimming pared 4 bases from V and 3 bases from J, leaving 12 bases between. The length of the CDR3 is 13 residues. The CDR3 nucleotides are TGCAGCGTTGGCGGGGGTGGGCACTATGGCTACACCTTC. Residues: CSVGGGGHYGYTF.

V usage is TRBV9 and J usage is TRBJ2-7; D possibly corresponds to TRBD1 (5 bases). V was clipped by 4 bases and J by 7 bases, with 15 bases between them. CDR1 SGDLS and CDR2 YYNGEE come from the germline V gene. This CDR3 is 13 amino acids long. CDR3 sequence reads: CASSPRQFAEQYF. Written as DNA, the CDR3 is TGTGCCAGCAGCCCCAGACAGTTTGCGGAGCAGTACTTC.

This clonotype was found a few times. This rearrangement joins TRBV15 to TRBJ2-5; D is unresolved. The V gene's germline CDR1 is LNHNV and CDR2 YYDKDF (reference sequence). Between the trimmed V and J ends, which lost 5 bases and 3 bases, there was a span of 10 bases. The CDR3 length is 13 residues. The chain's CDR3 is CATSAQAEETQYF. CDR3 DNA: TGTGCCACCAGCGCCCAGGCTGAAGAGACCCAGTACTTC.

The chain combines TRBV3-1 with TRBJ2-3, with D uncertain. This CDR3 comprises 13 residues. Per germline, CDR1 LGHDT and CDR2 YNNKEL (reference sequence). The V end was cut by 0 bases, the J end by 5 bases, with 6 bases between. Here the CDR3 DNA reads TGTGCCAGCAGCCAAGATGTCCGAGATACGCAGTATTTT. Amino acid sequence: CASSQDVRDTQYF.

A few counts support this clonotype. The J gene is TRBJ2-3, the V gene TRBV4-1; D perhaps matches TRBD2 (6 bases). From germline, CDR1 is MGHRA and CDR2 YSYEKL. V was clipped by 2 bases and J by 6 bases, with 12 bases between them. This CDR3 has 14 amino acids. CDR3 sequence reads: CASSQLERVDTQYF. The CDR3 nucleotides read TGCGCCAGCAGCCAACTAGAGCGGGTGGATACGCAGTATTTT.

This clonotype was observed at least ten times. The chain combines TRBV9 with TRBJ1-1, with TRBD1 matching 7 bases. Germline CDR1 and CDR2: SGDLS and YYNGEE. Trimming removed 4 bases from V and 5 bases from J; junction bases left unmatched: 11. The CDR3 has 15 amino acids. This CDR3 reads CASSSHRGPRTEAFF. CDR3 DNA: TGTGCCAGCAGCTCCCACAGGGGACCGAGGACTGAAGCTTTCTTT.

This clonotype appeared many times. The chain is built from TRBV12-3 or TRBV12-4 and TRBJ2-2; D is perhaps TRBD1 (6 bases). This CDR3 has 16 residues. With 3 bases removed from V and 0 bases from J, the gap between germline ends came to 11 bases. The CDR3 sequence: CASSLQGPANTGELFF. The CDR3 DNA reads as TGTGCCAGCAGTTTGCAGGGGCCGGCGAACACCGGGGAGCTGTTTTTT.

This clonotype has just a few counts. CDR3 sequence: CASSSWGGTYSNQPQHF. CDR3 sequence (DNA): TGTGCCAGCAGCAGCTGGGGTGGGACCTATAGCAATCAGCCCCAGCATTTT. The chain is built from TRBV7-8 and TRBJ1-5, with a tentative D call TRBD1 (5 bases). V was trimmed by 5 bases and J by 0 bases, leaving 17 bases between them. The germline CDR1 and CDR2 sequences are SGHVS and FQNEAQ. The CDR3 is 17 amino acids.

This chain uses TRBV7-9 with TRBJ1-4; D ambiguous. Germline CDR1 and CDR2: SEHNR and FQNEAQ (reference sequence). This CDR3 comprises 13 residues. V shed 3 bases and J shed 6 bases, with 8 bases lying between them. The CDR3 region has the DNA TGTGCCAGCAGCTTGAACATTGATGAAAAACTGTTTTTT. It codes for CASSLNIDEKLFF. The entire variable domain, with the rest obtained from reference TRBV7-9 and TRBJ1-4, is as follows: DTGVSQNPRHKITKRGQNVTFRCDPISEHNRLYWYRQTLGQGPEFLTYFQNEAQLEKSRLLSDRFSAERPKGSFSTLEIQRTEQGDSAMYLCASSLNIDEKLFFGSGTQLSVL.

This clonotype was counted only a few times. The rearrangement joins TRBV4-1 to TRBJ1-6; 7 nucleotides match TRBD1. The V segment lost 1 base and the J segment 3 bases; nucleotides outside the gene matches: 6. Germline loops: CDR1 MGHRA, CDR2 YSYEKL. The CDR3 sequence is 17 residues long. CDR3 in amino acids: CASSQGDSEIYNSPLHF. CDR3 coding DNA: TGCGCCAGCAGCCAAGGGGACAGCGAGATCTATAATTCACCCCTCCACTTT.

This chain uses TRBV7-3 with TRBJ2-1; 8 bases map to TRBD2. V shed 2 bases and J 7 bases; nucleotides not matched to a gene: 7. The CDR3 runs to 15 residues. Germline CDR1 SGHTA, CDR2 FQGTGA. CDR3 protein: CASSLDPGGRNEQFF. The CDR3 DNA is TGTGCCAGCAGCTTAGACCCGGGGGGGAGGAATGAGCAGTTCTTC.